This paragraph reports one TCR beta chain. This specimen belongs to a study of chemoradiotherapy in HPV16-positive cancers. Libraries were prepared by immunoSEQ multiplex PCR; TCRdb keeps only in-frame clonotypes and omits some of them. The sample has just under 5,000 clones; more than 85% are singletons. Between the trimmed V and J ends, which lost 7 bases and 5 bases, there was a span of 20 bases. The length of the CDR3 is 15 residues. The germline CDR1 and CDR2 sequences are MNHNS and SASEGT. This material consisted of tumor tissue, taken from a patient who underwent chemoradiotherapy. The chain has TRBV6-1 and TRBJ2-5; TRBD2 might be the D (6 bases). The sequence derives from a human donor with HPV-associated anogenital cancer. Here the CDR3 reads CASTAFSGGRETQYF. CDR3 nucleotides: TGTGCCAGCACAGCATTCAGTGGAGGGAGGGAGACCCAGTACTTC.